This T cell receptor (beta chain) was documented in a study of T cell clones after liver transplantation. In the study overall: Immunosuppression withdrawal was tried within 2 years after liver transplantation in this trial. Post-transplant blood was tracked for graft-donor-reactive T cell clones identified in a pre-transplant mixed lymphocyte reaction. Study-wide results and caveats: Donor-reactive sequences fell more than third party-reactive ones, suggesting partial deletion.

Worth noting for this clone: Its matching antigen is unknown.

Clones were read by immunoSEQ multiplex PCR, and TCRdb kept only the in-frame ones, dropping some. The data contain fewer than 85,000 clones, approximately 82% of them singletons. Sorting of unstimulated PBMCs yielded separate CD3+CD4+ and CD3+CD8+ fractions. V shed 6 bases, J shed 0 bases, and the junction held 5 bases outside the gene matches. Germline CDR1 MNHEY, CDR2 SMNVEV (reference sequence). The CDR3 is made up of 17 amino acids. The source of this sequence is a human patient who received a liver transplant. Some of the T cells may derive from the graft donor. The source was CD4+ T cells from blood, collected at the 22-month timepoint. The V call is TRBV27, the J call TRBJ1-6, with 10 bases identical to TRBD1. The CDR3 sequence is CASRPGQGSSYNSPLHF. CDR3 coding DNA: TGTGCCAGCAGGCCGGGACAGGGGAGCTCCTATAATTCACCCCTCCACTTT.